Listed here is a single TCR beta chain. This sample stems from a study of blood T cell repertoires in COVID-19. As for the study in general: PBMCs, B-cell-depleted T cells, or T cells provided the cDNA or gDNA that made up the material.

Original analysis: Reference gene primer amplification gave estimated nucleated cell counts. Libraries were prepared by immunoSEQ multiplex PCR; TCRdb keeps only in-frame clonotypes and omits some of them. V, J and clone size reflect that table, while D and trimming were determined from the DNA. The data show around 140,000 clones, 87% seen once. V dropped 1 base and J dropped 8 bases, with 7 bases sitting between them. From germline, CDR1 is SGHNT and CDR2 YYREEE (reference sequence). CDR3 length: 13 amino acids. Participants spanned ages about 18 to 90 years and resided in about 25 US areas. Sequencing was performed on PBMCs or T cells enriched from blood (not recorded which). The genes are TRBV5-4 and TRBJ1-6; D is unresolved. This receptor was obtained from a man in his sixties who had recovered from COVID-19. CDR3 sequence reads: CASSLRADSPLHF. The CDR3 bases are TGTGCCAGCAGCTTGAGAGCGGATTCACCCCTCCACTTT.